The T cell receptor (beta chain) under discussion was sequenced for a study of T cells in Graves' hyperthyroidism and ophthalmopathy. A few counts support this clonotype. RNA transcripts yielded amplified TCR beta CDR3 regions. Initially, a first-round RT-PCR of the TCR CDR3 employed the HTBI primer set. TCRdb re-called the multiplex PCR reads with MiXCR, one entry per CDR3 protein. This table has about 520,000 distinct CDR3 sequences, around a quarter appearing once. Trimming left V 5 bases short and J 5 bases short, with 25 bases between. Germline CDR1 MDHEN, CDR2 SYDVKM. The CDR3 extends over 17 amino acids.

The rearrangement links TRBV28 to TRBJ2-7, with D perhaps given as TRBD1 or TRBD2 (5 bases each). The sequenced sample was blood. The TCR comes from a young woman with Graves' ophthalmopathy. Here the CDR3 DNA reads TGTGCCAGCAGTCCCATAGGCCGGGACGGACCCCACGACGAGCAGTACTTC. It translates to CASSPIGRDGPHDEQYF.